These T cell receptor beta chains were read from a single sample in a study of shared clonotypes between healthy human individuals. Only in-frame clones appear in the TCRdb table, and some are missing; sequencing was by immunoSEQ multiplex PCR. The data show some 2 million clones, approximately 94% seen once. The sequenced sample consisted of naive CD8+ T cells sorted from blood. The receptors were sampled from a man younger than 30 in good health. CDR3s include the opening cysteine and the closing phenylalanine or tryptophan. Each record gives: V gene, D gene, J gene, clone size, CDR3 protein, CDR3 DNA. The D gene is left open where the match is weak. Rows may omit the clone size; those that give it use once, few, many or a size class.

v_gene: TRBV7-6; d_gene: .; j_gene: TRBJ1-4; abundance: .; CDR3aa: CASSLAAGSGEHEKLFF; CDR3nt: TGTGCCAGCAGCTTAGCGGCAGGGTCAGGGGAACATGAAAAACTGTTTTTT
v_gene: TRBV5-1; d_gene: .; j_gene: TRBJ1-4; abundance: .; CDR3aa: CASSPDNPGEKLFF; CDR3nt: TGCGCCAGCAGCCCGGACAACCCAGGGGAAAAACTGTTTTTT
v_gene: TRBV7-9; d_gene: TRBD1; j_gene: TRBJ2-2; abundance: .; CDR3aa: CASSPRTGYDTGELFF; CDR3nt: TGTGCCAGCAGCCCACGGACAGGGTATGACACCGGGGAGCTGTTTTTT
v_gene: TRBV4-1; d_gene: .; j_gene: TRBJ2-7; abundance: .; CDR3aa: CASSQVWGSSSYEQYF; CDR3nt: TGCGCCAGCAGCCAAGTATGGGGGTCGAGCTCCTACGAGCAGTACTTC
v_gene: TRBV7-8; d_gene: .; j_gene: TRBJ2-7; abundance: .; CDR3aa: CASSQSGDYEQYF; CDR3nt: TGTGCCAGCAGCCAGTCGGGGGACTACGAGCAGTACTTC
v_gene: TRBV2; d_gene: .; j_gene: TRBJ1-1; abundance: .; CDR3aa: CASSGTTEAFF; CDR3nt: TGTGCCAGCAGTGGGACCACTGAAGCTTTCTTT
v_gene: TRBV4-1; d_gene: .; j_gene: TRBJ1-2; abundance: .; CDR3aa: CASSLLMGGINYGYTF; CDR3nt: TGCGCCAGCAGCCTCCTAATGGGGGGCATCAACTATGGCTACACCTTC
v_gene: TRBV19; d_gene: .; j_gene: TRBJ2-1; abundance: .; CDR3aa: CASSISARDNEQFF; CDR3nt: TGTGCCAGTAGTATCTCGGCGAGGGACAATGAGCAGTTCTTC
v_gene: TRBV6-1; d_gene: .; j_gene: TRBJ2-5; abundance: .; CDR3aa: CASSEPRVQTQYF; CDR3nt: TGTGCCAGCAGTGAACCCAGGGTGCAGACCCAGTACTTC
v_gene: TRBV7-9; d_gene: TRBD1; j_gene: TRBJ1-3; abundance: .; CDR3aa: CASSSPGQGRNTIYF; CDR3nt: TGTGCCAGCAGCTCCCCGGGACAGGGAAGAAACACCATATATTTT
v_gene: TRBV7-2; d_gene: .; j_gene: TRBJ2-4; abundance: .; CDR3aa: CASSLGINLIQYF; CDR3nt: TGTGCCAGCAGCTTAGGAATAAACCTTATTCAGTACTTC
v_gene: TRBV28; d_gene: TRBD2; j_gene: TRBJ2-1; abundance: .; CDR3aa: CASNLRGAGNEQFF; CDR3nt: TGTGCCAGCAATCTGCGGGGGGCAGGCAATGAGCAGTTCTTC
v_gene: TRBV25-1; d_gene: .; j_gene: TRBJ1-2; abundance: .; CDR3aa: CASSEWGGSIDLTF; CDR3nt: TGTGCCAGCAGTGAGTGGGGGGGTTCCATCGATTTGACCTTC
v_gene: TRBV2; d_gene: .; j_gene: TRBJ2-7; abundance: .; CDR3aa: CASSGLSYEQYF; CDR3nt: TGTGCCAGCAGCGGATTAAGCTACGAGCAGTACTTC
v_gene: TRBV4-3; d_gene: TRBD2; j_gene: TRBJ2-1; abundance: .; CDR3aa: CASSQGLATLPLYNEQFF; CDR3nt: TGCGCCAGCAGCCAAGGACTAGCGACGCTCCCCCTTTACAATGAGCAGTTCTTC
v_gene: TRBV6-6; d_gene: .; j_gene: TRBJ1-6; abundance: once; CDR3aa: CASIQEGSHYNSPLHF; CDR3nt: TGTGCCAGCATCCAGGAGGGGTCCCACTATAATTCACCCCTCCACTTT
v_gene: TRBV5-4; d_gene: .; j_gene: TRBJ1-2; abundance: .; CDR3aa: CASSLERGGYGYTF; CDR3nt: TGTGCCAGCAGCTTAGAACGGGGTGGCTATGGCTACACCTTC
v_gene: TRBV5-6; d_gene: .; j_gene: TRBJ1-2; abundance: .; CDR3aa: CASSPHADGYTF; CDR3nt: TGTGCCAGCAGCCCCCACGCGGATGGCTACACCTTC
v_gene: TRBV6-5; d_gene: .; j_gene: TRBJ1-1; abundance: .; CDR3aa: CASSYVAGNTEAFF; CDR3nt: TGTGCCAGCAGTTACGTGGCGGGCAACACTGAAGCTTTCTTT
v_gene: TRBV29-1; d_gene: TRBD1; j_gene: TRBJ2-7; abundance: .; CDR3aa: CSVGRGQGYEQYF; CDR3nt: TGCAGCGTTGGGAGAGGACAGGGCTACGAGCAGTACTTC
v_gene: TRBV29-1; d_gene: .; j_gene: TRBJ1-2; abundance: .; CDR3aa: CSVDSTGNYGYTF; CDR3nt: TGCAGCGTCGACTCGACAGGAAACTATGGCTACACCTTC
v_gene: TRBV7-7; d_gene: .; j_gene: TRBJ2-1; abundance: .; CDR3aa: CASSQQVSPYNEQFF; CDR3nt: TGTGCTAGCAGTCAACAGGTTTCCCCCTACAATGAGCAGTTCTTC
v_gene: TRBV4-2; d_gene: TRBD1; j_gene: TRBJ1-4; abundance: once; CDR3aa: CASSQGGGTEMFF; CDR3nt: TGTGCCAGCAGCCAGGGAGGGGGGACAGAAATGTTTTTT
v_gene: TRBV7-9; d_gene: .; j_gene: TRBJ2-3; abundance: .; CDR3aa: CASSVDWDGTQYF; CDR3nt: TGTGCCAGCAGCGTCGACTGGGATGGTACGCAGTATTTT
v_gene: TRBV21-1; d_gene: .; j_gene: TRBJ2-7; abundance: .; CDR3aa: CASSPLLASGGADEQYF; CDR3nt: TGTGCCAGCAGCCCCCTCCTCGCTAGCGGGGGGGCCGACGAGCAGTACTTC
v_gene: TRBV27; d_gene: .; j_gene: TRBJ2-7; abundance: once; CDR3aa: CASSLVFETSSYEQYF; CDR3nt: TGTGCCAGCAGTTTAGTTTTTGAAACCAGCTCCTACGAGCAGTACTTC
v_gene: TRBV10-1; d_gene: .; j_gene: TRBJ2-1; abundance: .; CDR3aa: CASSETGTSTVNEQFF; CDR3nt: TGCGCCAGCAGCGAGACCGGGACCAGTACAGTGAATGAGCAGTTCTTC
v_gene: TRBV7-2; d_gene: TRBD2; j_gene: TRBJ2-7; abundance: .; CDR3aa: CASSPLAGVIEQYF; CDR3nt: TGTGCCAGCAGCCCACTAGCGGGAGTGATCGAGCAGTACTTC
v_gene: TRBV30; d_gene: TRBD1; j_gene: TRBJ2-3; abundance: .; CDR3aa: CAWSGMTGSTDTQYF; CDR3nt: TGTGCCTGGAGTGGGATGACAGGGAGCACAGATACGCAGTATTTT
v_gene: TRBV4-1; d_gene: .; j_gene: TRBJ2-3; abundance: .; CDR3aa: CASSQEGAADTQYF; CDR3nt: TGCGCCAGCAGCCAAGAAGGGGCAGCAGATACGCAGTATTTT
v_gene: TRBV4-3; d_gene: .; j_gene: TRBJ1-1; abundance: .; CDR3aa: CASSQYGLNTEAFF; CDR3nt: TGCGCCAGCAGCCAGTACGGATTGAACACTGAAGCTTTCTTT
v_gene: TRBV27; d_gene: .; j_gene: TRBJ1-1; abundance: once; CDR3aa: CASHVTGNTEAFF; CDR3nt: TGTGCCAGCCACGTTACAGGGAACACTGAAGCTTTCTTT
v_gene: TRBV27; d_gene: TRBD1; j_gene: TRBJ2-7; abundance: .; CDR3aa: CASSVQGDYEQYF; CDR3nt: TGTGCCAGCAGTGTACAGGGGGACTACGAGCAGTACTTC
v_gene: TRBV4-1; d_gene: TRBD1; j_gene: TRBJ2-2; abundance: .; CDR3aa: CASSFEGGEAGELFF; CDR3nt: TGCGCCAGCAGCTTTGAAGGGGGCGAGGCCGGGGAGCTGTTTTTT
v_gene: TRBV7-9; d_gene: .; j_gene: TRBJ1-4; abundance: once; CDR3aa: CASSQRGEGTTNEKLFF; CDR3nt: TGTGCCAGCAGCCAACGGGGGGAGGGAACAACTAATGAAAAACTGTTTTTT
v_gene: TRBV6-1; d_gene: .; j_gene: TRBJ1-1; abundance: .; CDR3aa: CASSEIRDMNTEAFF; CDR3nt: TGTGCCAGCAGTGAAATAAGGGACATGAACACTGAAGCTTTCTTT
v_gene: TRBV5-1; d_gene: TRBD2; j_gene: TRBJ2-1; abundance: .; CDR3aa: CASSSASGGVQFF; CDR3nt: TGCGCCAGCAGCTCGGCTAGCGGGGGGGTACAGTTCTTC
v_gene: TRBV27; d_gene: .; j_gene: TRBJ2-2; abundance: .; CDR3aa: CASSSPPDTGELFF; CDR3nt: TGTGCCAGCAGTTCCCCGCCGGACACCGGGGAGCTGTTTTTT
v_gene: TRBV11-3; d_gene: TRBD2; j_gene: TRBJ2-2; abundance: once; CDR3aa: CASSIGLAGAPGELFF; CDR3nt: TGTGCCAGCAGCATCGGACTAGCGGGAGCCCCCGGGGAGCTGTTTTTT
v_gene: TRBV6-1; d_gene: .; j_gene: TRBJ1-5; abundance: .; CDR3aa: CASTGSNQPQHF; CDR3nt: TGTGCCAGTACAGGTAGCAATCAGCCCCAGCATTTT
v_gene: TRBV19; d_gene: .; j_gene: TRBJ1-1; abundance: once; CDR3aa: CASSIGLGEAFF; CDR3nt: TGTGCCAGTAGTATCGGGCTCGGGGAAGCTTTCTTT
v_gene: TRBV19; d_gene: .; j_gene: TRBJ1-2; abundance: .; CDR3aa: CASSIWRGLDYGYTF; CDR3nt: TGTGCCAGTAGTATATGGCGGGGGCTGGACTATGGCTACACCTTC
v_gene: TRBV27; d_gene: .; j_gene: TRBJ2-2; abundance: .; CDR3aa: CASSHLDTGELFF; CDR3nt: TGTGCCAGCAGTCACTTGGACACCGGGGAGCTGTTTTTT
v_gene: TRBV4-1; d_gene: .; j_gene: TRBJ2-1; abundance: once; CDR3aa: CASSQGARNEQFF; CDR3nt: TGCGCCAGCAGCCAGGGGGCGCGCAATGAGCAGTTCTTC
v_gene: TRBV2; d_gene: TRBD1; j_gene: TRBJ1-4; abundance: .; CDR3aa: CASSGQGVEKLFF; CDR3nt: TGTGCCAGCAGTGGACAGGGGGTTGAAAAACTGTTTTTT
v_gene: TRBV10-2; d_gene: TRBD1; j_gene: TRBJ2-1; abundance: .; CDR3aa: CASSLQGTQPYNEQFF; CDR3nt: TGCGCCAGCAGCCTACAGGGGACCCAACCCTACAATGAGCAGTTCTTC
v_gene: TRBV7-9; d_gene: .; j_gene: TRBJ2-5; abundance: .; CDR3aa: CASSLSGGLQETQYF; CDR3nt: TGTGCCAGCAGCTTATCTGGGGGGCTCCAAGAGACCCAGTACTTC
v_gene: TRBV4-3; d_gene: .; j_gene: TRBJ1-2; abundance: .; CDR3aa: CASSQEEGIPGYTF; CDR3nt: TGCGCCAGCAGCCAAGAAGAGGGTATTCCTGGCTACACCTTC
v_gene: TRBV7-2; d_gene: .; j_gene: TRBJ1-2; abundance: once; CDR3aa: CASSLGVGYGYTF; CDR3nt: TGTGCCAGCAGCTTAGGGGTGGGATATGGCTACACCTTC
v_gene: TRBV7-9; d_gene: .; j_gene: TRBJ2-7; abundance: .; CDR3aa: CASSLVGNSYEQYF; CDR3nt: TGTGCCAGCAGCTTAGTAGGGAACTCCTACGAGCAGTACTTC
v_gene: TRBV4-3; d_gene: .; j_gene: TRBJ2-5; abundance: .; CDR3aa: CASSQDRDQETQYF; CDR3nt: TGCGCCAGCAGCCAAGATAGGGACCAAGAGACCCAGTACTTC
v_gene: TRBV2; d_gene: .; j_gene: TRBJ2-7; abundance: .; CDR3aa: CASSDRSPYEQYF; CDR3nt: TGTGCCAGCAGTGACAGGTCCCCCTACGAGCAGTACTTC
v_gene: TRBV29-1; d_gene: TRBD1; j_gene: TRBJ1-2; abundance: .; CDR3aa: CSVDTGGPNYGYTF; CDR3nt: TGCAGCGTTGATACAGGGGGCCCTAACTATGGCTACACCTTC
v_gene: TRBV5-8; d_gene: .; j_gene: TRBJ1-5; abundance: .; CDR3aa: CASSLEGSPDQPQHF; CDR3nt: TGTGCCAGCAGCTTAGAGGGGAGTCCAGATCAGCCCCAGCATTTT
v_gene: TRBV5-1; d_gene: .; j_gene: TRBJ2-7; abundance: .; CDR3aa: CASSAGTSYEQYF; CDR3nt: TGCGCCAGCTCGGCAGGAACCAGCTACGAGCAGTACTTC